These 11 T cell receptor beta chains share one sample of origin, sequenced in a study of blood T cell repertoires in COVID-19. TCRdb's table, derived via immunoSEQ multiplex PCR, lists solely in-frame clones and lacks some. The sample consists of about 230,000 clones, about 79% of them appearing once. Sequencing used peripheral blood. All receptors derive from a woman between 35 and 50 years old who had recovered from COVID-19.

The V and J genes are TRBV30 and TRBJ2-7; 9 positions match TRBD1. The germline CDR1 and CDR2 sequences are GTSNPN and SVGIG (reference sequence). The V and J ends lost 2 bases and 3 bases, in that order; junction bases with no gene match: 8. CDR3 size: 15 residues. CDR3 in amino acids: CAWSSRGQGNYEQYF. The CDR3 DNA sequence: TGTGCCTGGAGTTCAAGGGGACAGGGAAACTACGAGCAGTACTTC.

The genes are TRBV30 and TRBJ1-2; TRBD1 matches at 8 bases. V lost 2 bases, J lost 7 bases, and 12 bases stayed unmatched. The CDR3 runs 15 residues. The V gene's germline CDR1 is GTSNPN and CDR2 SVGIG (reference sequence). The CDR3 DNA sequence: TGTGCCTGGAGTCGACAAACAGGGGGGGCTTTTGGCTACACCTTC. It specifies CAWSRQTGGAFGYTF.

This chain links TRBV7-6 with TRBJ2-7; TRBD1 aligns across 7 bases. The J segment lost 3 bases and the V segment lost 5 bases, leaving 10 bases of the junction unmatched. From germline, CDR1 is SGHVS and CDR2 FNYEAQ. This CDR3 is built from 15 residues. In nucleotides, the CDR3 is TGTGCCAGCAGCAGTTGGGACAGCTACCTCTACGAGCAGTACTTC. Its protein product is CASSSWDSYLYEQYF.

The V call is TRBV12-3 or TRBV12-4, the J call TRBJ2-7, with 7 bases matching TRBD2. This CDR3 is built from 13 residues. J gave up 6 bases and V 4 bases, and 6 bases lay outside the gene matches. CDR3 nucleotides: TGTGCCAGCAGTTCTCGATCGGGGGGCGAGCAGTACTTC. It is translated as CASSSRSGGEQYF.

This chain connects TRBV18 to TRBJ2-2, with 7 bases fitting TRBD1. This CDR3 has 14 amino acids. CDR1 and CDR2 from the germline V gene are KGHSH and LQKENI. Trimming at V came to 5 bases and at J to 4 bases, leaving 4 bases not matched to a gene. In DNA, the CDR3 is TGTGCCAGCTCAAACGACAGGGTCACCGGGGAGCTGTTTTTT. This gives the protein CASSNDRVTGELFF.

This clone was counted once. The J gene is TRBJ2-7, the V gene TRBV2; the D gene is possibly TRBD1 (6 bases). V lost 8 bases and J lost 4, with 15 bases in between. This CDR3 has 13 amino acids. Germline assignment: CDR1 SNHLY and CDR2 FYNNEI. In nucleotides, the CDR3 is TGTGCCAGCCACCAGGTAGGGGGATACGAGCAGTACTTC. Its protein product is CASHQVGGYEQYF.

This rearrangement joins TRBV6-6 to TRBJ2-2; 7 nucleotides line up with TRBD1. The trim removed 6 bases at V and 5 bases at J, leaving 3 bases unmatched. CDR1 MNHNY and CDR2 SVGAGI come from the germline V gene (reference sequence). This CDR3 has 13 residues. The CDR3 nucleotides are TGTGCCAGCAGACCACAGGGGACCGGGGAGCTGTTTTTT. It codes for CASRPQGTGELFF.

Concerning this clone: The junction and the germline gene differ at one end; a read error may be behind it. The gene calls are TRBV5-8 and TRBJ2-7; TRBD1 aligns across 11 bases. The CDR3 is 15 residues long. Germline CDR1 is SGHTS and CDR2 is YDEGEE. Here the CDR3 DNA reads TGTGCCAGCAGCTTCCTCCCGGGACAGGGGGAAGGAGTGCACTTC. Translation: CASSFLPGQGEGVHF.

V gene TRBV19 combines with J gene TRBJ2-2; D gene uncertain. The V gene's germline CDR1 is LNHDA and CDR2 SQIVND (reference sequence). The CDR3 spans 14 residues. V was trimmed by 1 base and J by 5 bases, leaving 8 bases between them. The DNA of the CDR3 is TGTGCCAGTAGTATAGGACCCGGGACCGGGGAGCTGTTTTTT. The encoded protein is CASSIGPGTGELFF.

The chain employs TRBV7-9 and TRBJ1-4; TRBD1 might be the D (5 bases). This CDR3 is built from 14 residues. V lost 1 base, J lost 6 bases, and 9 bases lay in between. Germline CDR1 is SEHNR and CDR2 is FQNEAQ (reference sequence). CDR3 coding DNA: TGTGCCAGCAGCTTAGAGGCAGGGTATGAAAAACTGTTTTTT. Encoded protein: CASSLEAGYEKLFF.

The V gene is TRBV11-2, the J gene TRBJ2-1; 9 bases align to TRBD1. CDR3 length equals 16 residues. Per the germline V gene, CDR1 is SGHAT and CDR2 is FQNNGV. The J segment lost 9 bases and the V segment lost 0 bases, leaving 9 bases of the junction unmatched. The CDR3 sequence is CASSLEGTGWFGEQFF. The DNA for the CDR3 is TGTGCCAGCAGCTTAGAAGGGACAGGGTGGTTTGGTGAGCAGTTCTTC.